This TCR beta chain was identified in a study of blood T cell repertoires in COVID-19. Study as a whole: The United States, Italy and Spain supplied acute and convalescent COVID-19 samples. Sources were T cells, B-cell-depleted T cells, or PBMCs; the material itself was cDNA or gDNA.

CDR3 size: 15 residues. V dropped 4 bases and J dropped 0; count of bases not matched to a gene: 6. Germline CDR1 SGHRS, CDR2 YFSETQ. Per the authors' pipeline: Reference gene primer amplification gave nucleated cell count estimates. Generated by immunoSEQ multiplex PCR, the TCRdb table keeps only in-frame clones and is missing some. Clone size and the V and J calls come from that table; the DNA yielded D and trimming. Of 200,000 to 300,000 clones in the sample, around 85% were seen once. The sequence derives from a woman of 80 years or more with acute or convalescent COVID-19. The chain carries TRBV5-1 and TRBJ1-1; 7 bases line up with TRBD1. Sequenced: peripheral blood. The CDR3 sequence: CASSSLTGVNTEAFF. The CDR3 DNA is TGCGCCAGCAGCAGTTTAACAGGGGTGAACACTGAAGCTTTCTTT.